This is a list of T cell receptor beta chains from one sample in a study of T cell repertoires in cytomegalovirus infection. Via MiXCR, TCRdb re-called the reads, giving one row per CDR3 protein. Here the sample spans about 310,000 distinct CDR3 sequences, 20% to 25% being singletons. These receptors have no known antigen. The sequencing used cultured PBMCs, collected from culture after CMV antigen stimulation. All receptors derive from a human donor in good health (CMV status not recorded). Some clones in this sample may be carry-over from other donors' samples. Both conserved end residues are part of each CDR3. A D gene is named only where the DNA matches it firmly. The listing skips clone size in some rows; elsewhere it reads once, few, many or a size class.

D gene	V gene	J gene	clone size	CDR3 DNA	CDR3 protein
TRBD1	TRBV27	TRBJ1-6	-	TGTGCCAGCAGTACCGCTACCGGGACAGGCAGTTCACCCCTCCACTTT	CASSTATGTGSSPLHF
TRBD1	TRBV24-1	TRBJ1-1	-	TGTGCCACCAGTGACGGTGACAGGGTCGAAGCTTTCTTT	CATSDGDRVEAFF
TRBD1	TRBV5-1	TRBJ2-4	few	TGCGCCAGCAGCTTGGAGGGACAGGGGGCGACCAAAAACATTCAGTACTTC	CASSLEGQGATKNIQYF
TRBD1	TRBV28	TRBJ1-2	few	TGTGCCAGCAGCCCTGGGACAGCACCATTCTATGGCTACACCTTC	CASSPGTAPFYGYTF
-	TRBV7-2	TRBJ2-3	many	TGTGCCAGCAGCTTAGAATTGGCCACAGATACGCAGTATTTT	CASSLELATDTQYF
TRBD2	TRBV25-1	TRBJ2-1	few	TGTGCCAGCAAACCTAATAGGGAGGGGTGGAGATCCTACAATGAGCAGTTCTTC	CASKPNREGWRSYNEQFF
-	TRBV19	TRBJ1-1	-	TGTGCCAGTAGTATAGGGGAGGGGACTGAAGCTTTCTTT	CASSIGEGTEAFF
-	TRBV7-2	TRBJ2-2	many	TGTGCCAGCAGCTTACGGCGCAATCGAAACACCGGGGAGCTGTTTTTT	CASSLRRNRNTGELFF
-	TRBV11-3	TRBJ2-1	many	TGTGCCAGCAGCTTCCGCACTAGCTACAATGAGCAGTTCTTC	CASSFRTSYNEQFF
TRBD1	TRBV7-6	TRBJ2-5	-	TGTGCCAGCATCGACAGGGGGCGATTTGAGACCCAGTACTTC	CASIDRGRFETQYF
-	TRBV19	TRBJ2-4	-	TGTGCCAGTAGTGATGAGGTCACTAGGGGCTTCCAGTACTTC	CASSDEVTRGFQYF
-	TRBV20-1	TRBJ2-1	-	TGCAGTGCTAGAGGAGGGTCGGCGGTTTACAATGAGCAGTTCTTC	CSARGGSAVYNEQFF
TRBD1	TRBV20-1	TRBJ2-5	-	TGCAGTGTGAAACAGGGGGCTCAGGAGACCCAGTACTTC	CSVKQGAQETQYF
TRBD1	TRBV6-6	TRBJ1-3	-	TGTGCCAGCAGTTACCCGGGACAGGGGATATCTGGAAACACCATATATTTT	CASSYPGQGISGNTIYF
-	TRBV7-8	TRBJ2-1	few	TGTGCCAGCAGCTTAGTAGGCGGGGCAGGGGACAATGAGCAGTTCTTC	CASSLVGGAGDNEQFF
TRBD1	TRBV12-3/TRBV12-4	TRBJ2-3	few	TGTGCCAGCAGACGACAGGGGTTTGAGGCAGATACGCAGTATTTT	CASRRQGFEADTQYF
-	TRBV10-2	TRBJ2-7	-	TGCGCCAGCAGTATAATAAGTGGGGGTGACGAGCAGTACTTC	CASSIISGGDEQYF
-	TRBV4-3	TRBJ1-5	few	TGCGCCAGCAGCCAAGATCTGGTCTCCGATGGTCAGCCCCAGCATTTT	CASSQDLVSDGQPQHF
TRBD2	TRBV19	TRBJ2-3	-	TGTGCCAGTGGGTTAGCGGGACAAACAGATACGCAGTATTTT	CASGLAGQTDTQYF
TRBD2	TRBV7-6	TRBJ2-5	many	TGTGCCAGCAGCTTAACAGCCGACCATAGCGGGAGGGGCTTGGAGACCCAGTACTTC	CASSLTADHSGRGLETQYF
-	TRBV4-1	TRBJ2-4	-	TGCGCCAGCAGCCCCAGACGGAGAGCAGGGGCAAAAAACATTCAGTACTTC	CASSPRRRAGAKNIQYF
-	TRBV11-3	TRBJ2-1	few	TGTGCCAGCAGCCCGCATACTAGCTTCCTCGTCAATGAGCAGTTCTTC	CASSPHTSFLVNEQFF
-	TRBV7-9	TRBJ1-1	few	TGTGCCAGCAGCTCAAGTGGGGGGCCCGGCACTGAAGCTTTCTTT	CASSSSGGPGTEAFF
TRBD2	TRBV12-3/TRBV12-4	TRBJ2-3	once	TGTGCCAGCAGTTTAGGGAGAATGACTAGCGGCACAGATACGCAGTATTTT	CASSLGRMTSGTDTQYF
-	TRBV4-2	TRBJ1-2	few	TGTGCCAGCAGCCAAACAGGCGGGGGGGGCTACACCTTC	CASSQTGGGGYTF
-	TRBV5-1	TRBJ2-7	many	TGCGCCAGCAGCTTTGGATCACCAACGACTAACCGGGCCTCCTACGAGCAGTACTTC	CASSFGSPTTNRASYEQYF
-	TRBV20-1	TRBJ2-7	-	TGCAGTGCAGACCGATTCGGGGAGGCCTATCACTACGAGCAGTACTTC	CSADRFGEAYHYEQYF
-	TRBV5-1	TRBJ2-1	-	TGCACCAGCAGCTTTATCCCTAATCAAGAGCAGTTCTTC	CTSSFIPNQEQFF
TRBD2	TRBV7-2	TRBJ2-5	few	TGTGCCAGCAGCTTAGGGGTGGGAGGGCCGGAGACCCAGTACTTC	CASSLGVGGPETQYF
TRBD2	TRBV7-8	TRBJ2-7	many	TGTGCCAGCAGCACCGGGACTACCTCCTACGAGCAGTACTTC	CASSTGTTSYEQYF
TRBD1	TRBV4-3	TRBJ2-2	-	TGCGCCAGCAGCCAAGAAATCCTTCGGGACAGGACCACCGGGGAGCTGTTTTTT	CASSQEILRDRTTGELFF
-	TRBV20-1	TRBJ2-3	few	TGCAGTGCTAGAGCGGGAGATGGCACAGATACGCAGTATTTT	CSARAGDGTDTQYF
-	TRBV7-2	TRBJ1-2	many	TGTGCCAGCAGCCAGTCGGACTATGGCTACACCTTC	CASSQSDYGYTF